The 28 T cell receptor beta chains below come from one sample, sequenced in a study of blood T cells in healthy people across ages. Combining a sample-barcoded 5' primer with a J-beta primer mix, a second PCR ran for roughly 6 to 12 cycles. Each CDR3 protein is one row after TCRdb ran MiXCR on the 5' RACE reads. Of 630,000 or so distinct CDR3 sequences listed, about 34% are singletons. Sequences were obtained from blood. The receptors originated from a woman older than 75 in good health.

This clonotype was found many times. The genes are TRBV11-2 and TRBJ2-1; maybe TRBD2 (6 bases). The CDR3 runs 13 residues. Trimming stripped 4 bases from V and 8 bases from J, with 12 bases between. From germline, CDR1 is SGHAT and CDR2 FQNNGV. The CDR3 is CASSSQEGYEQFF. For the CDR3, the DNA is TGTGCCAGCAGCTCACAGGAGGGGTATGAGCAGTTCTTC.

This sequence joins TRBV4-3 and TRBJ2-3, with D unresolved. Trimming removed 0 bases at V and 1 base at J, with 20 bases between. Germline V CDR1 and CDR2: LGHNA, YSLEER. CDR3 length: 19 residues. The CDR3 loop is CASSQESAYDGYGTDTQYF. For the CDR3, the DNA is TGCGCCAGCAGCCAAGAGTCGGCTTACGACGGGTACGGCACAGATACGCAGTATTTT.

The rearrangement uses TRBV7-9 and TRBJ1-2, with D maybe TRBD1 (5 bases). The CDR3 spans 13 residues. Germline V gene data show CDR1 as SEHNR and CDR2 as FQNEAQ (reference sequence). Trimming shortened V by 6 bases and J by 2 bases, and 10 bases separated the two germline ends. This chain's CDR3 is CASSHGQNYGYTF. CDR3 sequence (DNA): TGTGCCAGCAGTCACGGACAAAACTATGGCTACACCTTC.

This clonotype was observed at least ten times. The chain couples TRBV5-6 to TRBJ1-2; TRBD1 might be the D (6 bases). Trimming took 4 bases from V and 3 from J, leaving 22 bases between them. CDR1 and CDR2 from the germline V gene are SGHDT and YYEEEE. CDR3 length: 17 amino acids. For the CDR3, the DNA is TGTGCCAGCAGCGCGGAGGGGGGAACAAAGGTCTACTATGGCTACACCTTC. This gives the protein CASSAEGGTKVYYGYTF.

Only one count was recorded for this clonotype. The chain has TRBV12-3 or TRBV12-4 and TRBJ2-1, with D possibly being TRBD2 (5 bases). V lost 7 bases, J lost 9 bases, and 13 bases lay in between. The CDR3 contains 12 residues. The CDR3 bases are TGTGCCAGCACCCAAGAGGGCAGTGAGCAGTTCTTC. Amino acid sequence: CASTQEGSEQFF.

This clonotype was detected many times. The V call is TRBV15, the J call TRBJ1-5; D uncertain. The CDR3 loop spans 13 amino acids. V lost 0 bases, J lost 6 bases, and 6 bases lay in between. In germline, CDR1 is LNHNV, CDR2 YYDKDF (reference sequence). The DNA of the CDR3 is TGTGCCACCAGCAGAGATCTGACTCAGCCCCAGCATTTT. This gives the protein CATSRDLTQPQHF.

This clonotype came up many times. The V call is TRBV3-1, the J call TRBJ2-5; unclear D gene. CDR3 size: 11 residues. Germline V CDR1 and CDR2: LGHDT, YNNKEL (reference sequence). With 6 bases removed from V and 2 bases from J, the gap between germline ends came to 4 bases. CDR3 sequence (DNA): TGTGCCAGCAGGCAACAAGAGACCCAGTACTTC. Its protein is CASRQQETQYF.

This clonotype was observed many times. The rearrangement uses TRBV5-6 and TRBJ1-2; D uncertain. The CDR3 runs 14 residues. CDR1 and CDR2 (germline): SGHDT, YYEEEE. V lost 0 bases and J lost 4, with 10 bases in between. CDR3 DNA: TGTGCCAGCAGCTTGGCCGCACTCCCCTATGGCTACACCTTC. Its translation is CASSLAALPYGYTF.

This clonotype was detected many times. The V call is TRBV20-1, the J call TRBJ2-1; D might be TRBD2 (6 bases). The CDR3 spans 14 residues. Germline values: CDR1 DFQATT, CDR2 SNEGSKA (reference sequence). V was pared by 0 bases and J by 8 bases, with 14 bases between. This CDR3 reads CSARDWRDQYEQFF. The CDR3 DNA is TGCAGTGCTAGAGATTGGCGGGACCAATATGAGCAGTTCTTC.

This clonotype was picked up many times. The genes are TRBV4-1 and TRBJ2-1, with D uncertain. This CDR3 comprises 14 residues. Germline CDR1 and CDR2: MGHRA and YSYEKL. V lost 4 bases to trimming and J lost 6 bases, with 13 bases between them. As DNA, the CDR3 is TGCGCCAGCAGCCCCACCCTACCAGGCAATGAGCAGTTCTTC. Its translation: CASSPTLPGNEQFF.

Regarding this clonotype: A single base separates this from a much larger clone, so it may be a read error. The CDR3 loop reads CASSPYPGRRQPQHF. As DNA, the CDR3 is TGCGCCAGCAGCCCCTACCCGGGACGCCGTCAGCCCCAGCATTTT. The V and J genes are TRBV5-1 and TRBJ1-5; a weak D match, TRBD1 (5 bases). The CDR3 length is 15 residues. Trimming removed 4 bases from V and 6 bases from J, with 17 bases in between. The germline V gene encodes CDR1 SGHRS and CDR2 YFSETQ.

This clonotype was observed a few times. Germline and junction disagree at one end, which may indicate a read error. The chain links TRBV30 to TRBJ2-6; 7 positions match TRBD1. Germline V gene lookup returns CDR1 GTSNPN and CDR2 SVGIG (reference sequence). This CDR3 comprises 16 residues. Here the CDR3 DNA reads TGTGCCTGGATCTGGGGACAGAGCTCTGGGGCCAATGTCCTGACTTTC. Translation gives CAWIWGQSSGANVLTF.

The chain is built from TRBV29-1 and TRBJ1-1; D is perhaps TRBD1 (5 bases). V was cut by 4 bases and J by 4 bases, with 13 bases left in between. Germline CDR1 SQVTM, CDR2 ANQGSEA. The CDR3 length is 13 residues. The CDR3 loop is CSVGGIRATEAFF. For the CDR3, the DNA is TGCAGCGTTGGGGGCATCAGAGCCACTGAAGCTTTCTTT.

V and J are TRBV20-1 and TRBJ2-7; D may be TRBD2 (5 bases). Trimming took 7 bases from V and 7 from J, leaving 14 bases between them. CDR1 and CDR2 (germline): DFQATT, SNEGSKA (reference sequence). This CDR3 region has 11 residues. CDR3 sequence (DNA): TGCAGTGTCGGGAATCTGCTTGAGCAGTACTTC. It is translated as CSVGNLLEQYF.

This chain joins TRBV28 and TRBJ2-5; D gene uncertain. Gene TRBJ2-7 matches the end of the DNA better, so the J call may be wrong. Per the germline V gene, CDR1 is MDHEN and CDR2 is SYDVKM. The CDR3 has 14 amino acids. CDR3 in amino acids: CASSWQSSLDEQYF. CDR3 DNA sequence: TGTGCCAGCAGTTGGCAGAGCTCCCTCGACGAGCAGTACTTC.

This clonotype was seen repeatedly, ten times or more. J is TRBJ2-7 and V is TRBV21-1. TRBV21-1 is a pseudogene. There are 11 residues in the CDR3. The CDR3 coding sequence is TGTGCCAGCAGCACCGACTACGAGCAGTACTTC. Translation: CASSTDYEQYF.

This clonotype was counted only a few times. A much larger clone differs by one base, so this may be a read error. This chain links TRBV7-9 with TRBJ1-2; the D is unclear. The CDR3 is 14 residues long. Germline CDR1 and CDR2: SEHNR and FQNEAQ (reference sequence). CDR3 DNA: TGTGCCTGCAGCTTAGGGCCTGTGGGTGATGGCTACACCTTC. Translating it yields CACSLGPVGDGYTF.

About this clonotype itself: A much larger clone differs from this one at a single base, so this may be a read error. The chain combines TRBV9 with TRBJ2-1; 9 nucleotides line up with TRBD1. Germline V gene data show CDR1 as SGDLS and CDR2 as YYNGEE. The CDR3 covers 14 residues. CDR3 DNA: TGTGCCTGCAGCGTGACAGGGGGAGACAATGAGCAGTTCTTC. This gives the protein CACSVTGGDNEQFF.

The chain's CDR3 is CSAGGTGYGYTF. The CDR3 region has the DNA TGCAGTGCGGGCGGGACAGGGTATGGCTACACCTTC. This chain joins TRBV20-1 and TRBJ1-2; 9 bases are a match to TRBD1. This CDR3 has 12 amino acids. Germline lookup yields CDR1 DFQATT and CDR2 SNEGSKA (reference sequence). V lost 6 bases to trimming and J lost 5 bases; unmatched junction nucleotides: 4.

In DNA, the CDR3 is TGTGCCAGCAGCCAAGAAATGGGGAACACCGGGGAGCTGTTTTTT. Amino acids: CASSQEMGNTGELFF. V gene TRBV4-2 combines with J gene TRBJ2-2; no definite D call. Trimming removed 0 bases at V and 1 base at J, with 6 bases between. CDR3 size: 15 residues. Germline V lookup: CDR1 LGHNA, CDR2 YNFKEQ.

Remarks on this clonotype: At one boundary the junction diverges from the germline segment, which might be a read error. V usage is TRBV30 and J usage is TRBJ1-1; D gene uncertain. Germline V gene data show CDR1 as GTSNPN and CDR2 as SVGIG (reference sequence). This CDR3 region has 12 residues. DNA for the CDR3: TGTGCCCGGAGTGATGGCAACACTGAAGCTTTCTTT. Amino acids: CARSDGNTEAFF.

This chain links TRBV28 with TRBJ1-5; no reliable D call. The germline V and J ends were trimmed by 6 bases and 8 bases, with 14 bases remaining between them. Germline V lookup: CDR1 MDHEN, CDR2 SYDVKM. This CDR3 spans 13 amino acids. CDR3 sequence reads: CASSVVVDKPQHF. In DNA form, the CDR3 reads TGTGCCAGCAGCGTGGTAGTTGACAAGCCCCAGCATTTT.

The V gene is TRBV7-9, the J gene TRBJ1-1; no clear D. The germline gives CDR1 SEHNR, CDR2 FQNEAQ (reference sequence). There are 16 residues in the CDR3. V was pared by 6 bases and J by 3 bases, with 20 bases between. CDR3 DNA: TGTGCCAGCAGTCCCGGGTTGGGTGTCATCGACACTGAAGCTTTCTTT. Translation: CASSPGLGVIDTEAFF.

This clonotype came up a few times. Since a much larger clone is just one base distant, this may be a read error. The chain carries TRBV5-1 and TRBJ1-2; perhaps TRBD1 as D (5 bases). The CDR3 length is 13 residues. Germline values: CDR1 SGHRS, CDR2 YFSETQ. Deletions cut 2 bases from V and 6 bases from J, with 11 bases between. CDR3 in DNA: TGCGCCAGCAGCTTACAACGGGGGGATGGCTACACCTTC. It specifies CASSLQRGDGYTF.

DNA for the CDR3: TGTGCCAGCAGCTCCCCGGGACAGCCCCAAGAGACCCAGTACTTC. Translating it yields CASSSPGQPQETQYF. The rearrangement uses TRBV11-2 and TRBJ2-5, with 7 bases identical to TRBD1. The CDR3 consists of 15 residues. The V gene end was trimmed by 4 bases and the J gene end by 1 base; junction bases not matched to a gene: 6. Germline CDR1 is SGHAT and CDR2 is FQNNGV. The complete variable domain, with remaining parts taken from reference TRBV11-2 and TRBJ2-5, reads EAGVAQSPRYKIIEKRQSVAFWCNPISGHATLYWYQQILGQGPKLLIQFQNNGVVDDSQLPKDRFSAERLKGVDSTLKIQPAKLEDSAVYLCASSSPGQPQETQYFGPGTRLLVL.

On this clonotype: A much larger clone is a single base away; this may be a read error. V usage is TRBV28 and J usage is TRBJ1-5, with D hard to call. CDR1 is MDHEN and CDR2 is SYDVKM in the germline V gene. The CDR3 has 15 amino acids. The CDR3: CASSLQAGLNQLQHF. DNA of the CDR3: TGTGCCAGCAGTTTGCAGGCAGGCCTCAATCAGCTCCAGCATTTT.

Turning to this clonotype: Possible read error: a much larger clone is one base away. This chain uses TRBV15 with TRBJ1-5; tentatively, D is TRBD1 (6 bases). The CDR3 is 14 residues long. Germline V CDR1 and CDR2: LNHNV, YYDKDF (reference sequence). Trimming left V 0 bases short and J 4 bases short, with 7 bases between. DNA for the CDR3: TGTGCCACCAGCAGAGACAGGGGAAATCAGCCCCAGCATTTT. Its protein product is CATSRDRGNQPQHF.

This clonotype has ten or more counts. The chain joins TRBV4-1 to TRBJ2-5; the match to TRBD1 covers 7 bases. Germline CDR1 is MGHRA and CDR2 is YSYEKL. V lost 3 bases and J lost 6; bases outside the gene matches: 10. The length of the CDR3 is 15 residues. The DNA for the CDR3 is TGCGCCAGCAGCCAGCCGGGACAGCTCCAGAAGACCCAGTACTTC. Residues: CASSQPGQLQKTQYF.